The 16 T cell receptor beta chains below were found in one sample sequenced in a study of shared T cell receptors in the human thymus. Here immunoSEQ multiplex PCR was the method, and the copy in TCRdb shows in-frame clones only, minus some. In the table there are about 660,000 clones, 88% of which are singletons. This same sample was also part of a study on human thymus T cells.

Sequenced: thymocytes. These receptors all come from a boy in the first two years of life with a congenital heart defect.

CDR3 coding DNA: TGCGCCAGCAGCCTAGGGGACAGCAAAAGAGAAGCTTTCTTT. This codes for CASSLGDSKREAFF. V usage is TRBV5-1 and J usage is TRBJ1-1, with TRBD1 identical over 7 bases. J was trimmed by 8 bases and V by 4 bases; bases with no gene match: 11. The CDR3 is 14 residues long. Germline V gene lookup returns CDR1 SGHRS and CDR2 YFSETQ.

The chain carries TRBV4-2 and TRBJ2-7; TRBD2 matches 7 bases. The germline CDR1 and CDR2 sequences are LGHNA and YNFKEQ. This CDR3 region has 16 residues. Unmatched junction bases numbered 9, after V lost 1 base and J lost 3 bases. The CDR3 region has the DNA TGTGCCAGCAGCCAAGTCGGGGAGGGCCGGGGCTACGAGCAGTACTTC. Its protein is CASSQVGEGRGYEQYF.

The chain is built from TRBV5-6 and TRBJ2-3; 9 positions match TRBD1. The germline V gene encodes CDR1 SGHDT and CDR2 YYEEEE. CDR3 length: 15 residues. Trimming removed 4 bases from V and 4 bases from J; junction bases left unmatched: 7. The CDR3 sequence: CASSARDRESDTQYF. The CDR3 DNA reads TGTGCCAGCAGCGCCCGGGACAGGGAATCAGATACGCAGTATTTT.

The CDR3 reads CATSGGRASGRSGHEQYF. CDR3 in DNA: TGTGCCACCAGTGGGGGGAGGGCTAGCGGGAGGAGTGGGCACGAGCAGTACTTC. V gene TRBV15 combines with J gene TRBJ2-7; TRBD2 aligns across 11 bases. CDR1 is LNHNV, CDR2 YYDKDF, per germline (reference sequence). The CDR3 runs to 18 residues. The V and J ends lost 6 bases and 5 bases, in that order; junction bases with no gene match: 18.

The chain has TRBV9 and TRBJ1-1, with 9 bases lining up with TRBD1. The CDR3 sequence is 18 residues long. V dropped 4 bases and J dropped 7; count of bases not matched to a gene: 20. Germline V gene sequence: CDR1 SGDLS, CDR2 YYNGEE. The DNA of the CDR3 is TGTGCCAGCAGCCCCGGAGTGGGGACAGGGCACGGCTACCTTGAAGCTTTCTTT. Protein product: CASSPGVGTGHGYLEAFF.

This sequence joins TRBV18 and TRBJ2-1; TRBD2 matches 14 bases. Unmatched junction bases numbered 9, after V lost 3 bases and J lost 2 bases. The germline V gene encodes CDR1 KGHSH and CDR2 LQKENI. The CDR3 covers 19 residues. The CDR3 DNA sequence: TGTGCCAGCTCACCGCAGGGACTAGCGGGAGTTATGACCTACAATGAGCAGTTCTTC. Amino acids: CASSPQGLAGVMTYNEQFF.

V usage is TRBV5-4 and J usage is TRBJ2-5; D is possibly TRBD1 (5 bases). There are 15 residues in the CDR3. Germline CDR1 and CDR2: SGHNT and YYREEE (reference sequence). V lost 1 base and J 4 bases, leaving 14 bases between the germline ends. CDR3: CASSLMNSTGETQYF. The CDR3 nucleotides read TGTGCCAGCAGCTTGATGAATAGTACAGGAGAGACCCAGTACTTC. Combining the CDR3 with reference TRBV5-4 and TRBJ2-5 gives the whole variable domain ETGVTQSPTHLIKTRGQQVTLRCSSQSGHNTVSWYQQALGQGPQFIFQYYREEENGRGNFPPRFSGLQFPNYSSELNVNALELDDSALYLCASSLMNSTGETQYFGPGTRLLVL.

The chain carries TRBV15 and TRBJ1-3; 8 bases line up with TRBD1. CDR3 size: 15 residues. V dropped 1 base and J dropped 4; count of bases not matched to a gene: 3. In germline, CDR1 is LNHNV, CDR2 YYDKDF (reference sequence). The CDR3 loop is CATSRVDRGGNTIYF. As DNA, the CDR3 is TGTGCCACCAGCAGAGTAGACAGGGGAGGAAACACCATATATTTT.

This chain joins TRBV5-1 and TRBJ2-7; possibly TRBD1 for D (10 bases). Per germline, CDR1 SGHRS and CDR2 YFSETQ. V was clipped by 4 bases and J by 6 bases, with 38 bases between them. The CDR3 runs 21 residues. The chain's CDR3 is CASSPFPPGQGITAGGCEQYF. The CDR3 DNA reads TGCGCCAGCAGCCCCTTCCCACCGGGACAGGGGATTACGGCGGGAGGGTGCGAGCAGTACTTC.

The V call is TRBV29-1, the J call TRBJ2-2, with D tentatively TRBD1 (5 bases). Per the germline V gene, CDR1 is SQVTM and CDR2 is ANQGSEA. CDR3 size: 12 residues. V lost 2 bases, J lost 7 bases, and 8 bases lay in between. The CDR3 DNA reads as TGCAGCGTTGAAAAAGGGGTCGGGGAGCTGTTTTTT. Its translation is CSVEKGVGELFF.

This chain joins TRBV7-2 and TRBJ2-7, with 9 positions matching TRBD1. This CDR3 has 16 amino acids. V lost 5 bases and J lost 1; bases outside the gene matches: 9. Germline V lookup: CDR1 SGHTA, CDR2 FQGNSA. CDR3 DNA: TGTGCCAGCAGCCCTCTAGGACAGGGGTCGTCCTACGAGCAGTACTTC. Its protein product is CASSPLGQGSSYEQYF.

This sequence joins TRBV4-3 and TRBJ2-1; D perhaps matches TRBD2 (7 bases). Trimming removed 0 bases from V and 8 bases from J, with 23 bases in between. The CDR3 length is 18 residues. Germline-derived CDR1 and CDR2 are LGHNA and YSLEER. In DNA, the CDR3 is TGCGCCAGCAGCCAAGATGTACGGTTAGGGGGGGAGGGGGATGAGCAGTTCTTC. Translating it yields CASSQDVRLGGEGDEQFF.

The chain joins TRBV7-9 to TRBJ1-5, with TRBD1 as a possible D gene (6 bases). V lost 0 bases, J lost 7 bases, and 19 bases lay in between. The CDR3 totals 17 residues. The germline gives CDR1 SEHNR, CDR2 FQNEAQ (reference sequence). The CDR3 region is CASSLAEPQGEEQPQHF. The CDR3 DNA reads TGTGCCAGCAGCTTAGCGGAACCACAGGGAGAGGAACAGCCCCAGCATTTT.

This chain links TRBV2 with TRBJ2-5, with 7 bases matching TRBD1. The CDR3 extends over 14 amino acids. With V trimmed by 8 bases and J by 1 base, 7 bases remained unmatched. From germline, CDR1 is SNHLY and CDR2 FYNNEI. The CDR3 region has the DNA TGTGCCAGCGGCCGGGACAGTGTCCAAGAGACCCAGTACTTC. Its protein is CASGRDSVQETQYF. Full variable domain (outside the CDR3, taken from reference TRBV2 and TRBJ2-5): EPEVTQTPSHQVTQMGQEVILRCVPISNHLYFYWYRQILGQKVEFLVSFYNNEISEKSEIFDDQFSVERPDGSNFTLKIRSTKLEDSAMYFCASGRDSVQETQYFGPGTRLLVL.

The genes are TRBV27 and TRBJ2-7; 7 bases match TRBD2. The V gene end was trimmed by 5 bases and the J gene end by 7 bases; junction bases not matched to a gene: 14. The germline V gene encodes CDR1 MNHEY and CDR2 SMNVEV (reference sequence). The CDR3 sequence is 15 residues long. The CDR3 bases are TGTGCCAGCAGTCGGGACCTTGGGGGGGTGCGGGAGCAGTACTTC. Amino acid sequence: CASSRDLGGVREQYF.

V usage is TRBV28 and J usage is TRBJ2-3, with 9 bases lining up with TRBD2. The CDR3 sequence is 20 residues long. CDR1 and CDR2 (germline): MDHEN, SYDVKM. The V and J ends lost 3 bases and 2 bases, in that order; junction bases with no gene match: 18. The CDR3 DNA is TGTGCCAGCAGTTTCCCCCTCGAGCGGGAGGCCGCCGCGAACACAGATACGCAGTATTTT. Protein product: CASSFPLEREAAANTDTQYF. Full variable domain (outside the CDR3, taken from reference TRBV28 and TRBJ2-3): DVKVTQSSRYLVKRTGEKVFLECVQDMDHENMFWYRQDPGLGLRLIYFSYDVKMKEKGDIPEGYSVSREKKERFSLILESASTNQTSMYLCASSFPLEREAAANTDTQYFGPGTRLTVL.